Shown below are 28 T cell receptor beta chains from a single sample sequenced in a study of identical twins. TCRdb reprocessed the 5' RACE reads via MiXCR and lists one record per CDR3 protein. The sample has over 200,000 distinct CDR3 sequences, around 10% seen once. The source material was memory (CD45RO+) T cells sorted from blood. These receptors were collected from a woman between 18 and 30 years old in good health.

The chain recombines TRBV29-1 with TRBJ2-5; unclear D gene. Trimming stripped 1 base from V and 5 bases from J, with 8 bases between. This CDR3 region has 12 residues. Germline V CDR1 and CDR2: SQVTM, ANQGSEA. CDR3 sequence (DNA): TGCAGCGTTGAAGGTCGTTACGAGACCCAGTACTTC. Translated, it gives CSVEGRYETQYF.

V is TRBV19 and J is TRBJ1-1; 7 nucleotides align to TRBD1. Trimming removed 7 bases from V and 7 bases from J; junction bases left unmatched: 15. The CDR3 extends over 15 amino acids. From germline, CDR1 is LNHDA and CDR2 SQIVND (reference sequence). The CDR3 sequence is CASTAPVGQRDEAFF. In nucleotides, the CDR3 is TGTGCCAGTACCGCCCCCGTGGGACAGAGAGATGAAGCTTTCTTT.

This clonotype came up a few times. The V and J genes are TRBV20-1 and TRBJ2-1; 7 bases fit TRBD1. The CDR3 loop spans 12 amino acids. Trimming cost V 7 bases and J 6 bases; bases outside gene matches: 6. From germline, CDR1 is DFQATT and CDR2 SNEGSKA (reference sequence). This CDR3 reads CSGLPGGNEQFF. In DNA form, the CDR3 reads TGCAGTGGGTTGCCAGGGGGCAATGAGCAGTTCTTC.

The V call is TRBV10-3, the J call TRBJ2-3; TRBD1 matches 8 bases. CDR1 is ENHRY and CDR2 is SYGVKD in the germline V gene. There are 17 residues in the CDR3. V lost 6 bases to trimming and J lost 4 bases; unmatched junction nucleotides: 15. The CDR3 loop is CAISPTRRDRYSDTQYF. DNA of the CDR3: TGTGCCATCAGCCCAACTCGCCGGGACAGGTACTCAGATACGCAGTATTTT.

V is TRBV7-8 and J is TRBJ2-4, with D tentatively TRBD2 (5 bases). The CDR3 runs 16 residues. CDR1 SGHVS and CDR2 FQNEAQ come from the germline V gene. V was shortened by 5 bases and J by 0 bases, with 14 bases between the two germline ends. DNA of the CDR3: TGTGCCAGCAGCGCTAGTGGAGCGGTAGCCAAAAACATTCAGTACTTC. Amino acid sequence: CASSASGAVAKNIQYF.

This clonotype was seen repeatedly, ten times or more. The chain combines TRBV10-2 with TRBJ2-7, with 9 bases identical to TRBD2. Trimming cost V 3 bases and J 5 bases; bases outside gene matches: 11. The CDR3 runs 16 residues. CDR1 is WSHSY, CDR2 SAAADI, per germline. The CDR3 sequence: CASSDGRRAGGHEQYF. DNA for the CDR3: TGCGCCAGCAGTGACGGTCGCCGAGCGGGAGGCCACGAGCAGTACTTC.

This clonotype was observed a handful of times. The chain is built from TRBV7-9 and TRBJ1-1; D gene unclear. The CDR3 totals 12 residues. CDR1 and CDR2 (germline): SEHNR, FQNEAQ (reference sequence). Trimming took 5 bases from V and 7 from J, leaving 11 bases between them. DNA of the CDR3: TGTGCCAGCAGCCTTTGGGTGGGTGAAGCTTTCTTT. The encoded protein is CASSLWVGEAFF.

The chain uses TRBV19 and TRBJ2-3, with a tentative D call TRBD2 (6 bases). V lost 0 bases and J lost 4, with 14 bases in between. Germline V gives CDR1 LNHDA, CDR2 SQIVND (reference sequence). This CDR3 is 16 amino acids long. CDR3 sequence: CASSIDLGGNSDTQYF. In DNA form, the CDR3 reads TGTGCCAGTAGTATAGATCTAGGCGGGAACTCAGATACGCAGTATTTT.

The sample holds a few counts of this clonotype. This chain joins TRBV7-2 and TRBJ2-1; perhaps TRBD2 as D (5 bases). There are 15 residues in the CDR3. In germline, CDR1 is SGHTA, CDR2 FQGNSA. V lost 5 bases to trimming and J lost 12 bases, with 23 bases between them. The CDR3 here is CASSIFRAHGGGQFF. The CDR3 nucleotides read TGTGCCAGCAGCATATTTAGGGCCCACGGAGGCGGGCAGTTCTTC.

The rearrangement joins TRBV21-1 to TRBJ2-3; the D call in the table, TRBD1, was not verified against the DNA. TRBV21-1 counts as a pseudogene. CDR3 length: 16 residues. This CDR3 is CASRSTGTEYTDTQYF. The CDR3, as DNA: TGTGCCAGCAGGTCAACCGGGACAGAATACACAGATACGCAGTATTTT.

This clonotype was found a few times. CDR3 sequence: CASSFTTAGQNIQYF. The CDR3 nucleotides are TGTGCCAGCAGTTTTACGACGGCCGGGCAAAACATTCAGTACTTC. V usage is TRBV12-3 or TRBV12-4 and J usage is TRBJ2-4; no firm D call. V was shortened by 3 bases and J by 5 bases, with 14 bases between the two germline ends. There are 15 residues in the CDR3.

This clonotype was observed a few times. V gene TRBV12-3 or TRBV12-4 combines with J gene TRBJ2-2; the match to TRBD2 covers 7 bases. The CDR3 runs 15 residues. V shed 6 bases, J shed 1 base, and the junction held 5 bases outside the gene matches. This chain's CDR3 is CASRPGLMNTGELFF. The DNA for the CDR3 is TGTGCCAGCAGGCCGGGACTAATGAACACCGGGGAGCTGTTTTTT.

This clonotype was seen a few times. This chain joins TRBV7-2 and TRBJ1-6; D is unclear. This CDR3 region has 12 residues. CDR1 is SGHTA and CDR2 is FQGNSA in the germline V gene. V was shortened by 5 bases and J by 7 bases, with 6 bases between the two germline ends. This chain's CDR3 is CASSPTNSPLHF. CDR3 in DNA: TGTGCCAGCAGCCCGACCAATTCACCCCTCCACTTT.

This clonotype was detected only a few times. The J gene is TRBJ2-7, the V gene TRBV20-1; D possibly corresponds to TRBD2 (6 bases). With 5 bases removed from V and 6 bases from J, the gap between germline ends came to 14 bases. Germline values: CDR1 DFQATT, CDR2 SNEGSKA (reference sequence). The CDR3 has 12 amino acids. The CDR3 protein is CSAAGTEGEQYF. The CDR3 coding sequence is TGCAGTGCTGCCGGGACGGAGGGCGAGCAGTACTTC.

In its sample, this clonotype was seen a few times. V gene TRBV9 combines with J gene TRBJ1-5; 8 positions match TRBD1. Germline trimming cut 4 bases from V and 2 bases from J; bases unmatched to any gene: 5. Germline CDR1 SGDLS, CDR2 YYNGEE. The CDR3 spans 15 residues. This CDR3 reads CASSQDRVGNQPQHF. The CDR3 coding sequence is TGTGCCAGCAGCCAGGACAGGGTTGGCAATCAGCCCCAGCATTTT.

This clonotype was seen more than once but under ten times. The V and J genes are TRBV7-6 and TRBJ2-1, with 7 bases fitting TRBD1. This CDR3 spans 18 amino acids. Germline values: CDR1 SGHVS, CDR2 FNYEAQ. V was clipped by 4 bases and J by 0 bases; unmatched bases: 12. CDR3 protein: CASSSSLRGPGSYNEQFF. In nucleotides, the CDR3 is TGTGCCAGCAGCTCTTCCCTAAGGGGGCCGGGCTCCTACAATGAGCAGTTCTTC.

In this sample, this clonotype turned up a few times. The rearrangement uses TRBV7-6 and TRBJ1-6; D call uncertain. This CDR3 comprises 13 residues. Germline V lookup: CDR1 SGHVS, CDR2 FNYEAQ. V was pared by 7 bases and J by 5 bases, with 9 bases between. The CDR3 region is CASKPAHNSPLHF. The DNA for the CDR3 is TGTGCCAGCAAGCCCGCCCATAATTCACCCCTCCACTTT.

By proportion, this clonotype is medium-sized. The J gene is TRBJ2-3, the V gene TRBV11-1, with 9 nucleotides matching TRBD2. J lost 0 bases, V lost 3 bases, and 7 bases had no gene match. The CDR3 length is 17 residues. Per germline, CDR1 SGHAT and CDR2 FQDESV (reference sequence). For the CDR3, the DNA is TGTGCCAGCAGCTTGGGCCGTAGCGGGGGCAGCACAGATACGCAGTATTTT. The encoded protein is CASSLGRSGGSTDTQYF.

In this sample, this clonotype turned up a few times. This chain joins TRBV10-3 and TRBJ2-5; D tentatively reads TRBD1 or TRBD2 (5 bases each). V lost 5 bases, J lost 5 bases, and 12 bases lay in between. The length of the CDR3 is 13 residues. CDR1 ENHRY and CDR2 SYGVKD come from the germline V gene. The DNA of the CDR3 is TGTGCCATCAGTACCGAGGGGCCGGAGACCCAGTACTTC. Residues: CAISTEGPETQYF.

V is TRBV20-1 and J is TRBJ1-1; D unclear. CDR1 is DFQATT and CDR2 is SNEGSKA in the germline V gene (reference sequence). CDR3 length equals 13 residues. The V gene lost 5 bases and the J gene lost 3 bases, with 13 bases spanning the gap. Here the CDR3 reads CSARPSIDTEAFF. In DNA, the CDR3 is TGCAGTGCTCGACCGTCGATTGACACTGAAGCTTTCTTT.

This clonotype showed up many times. The CDR3 spells CSDGGGYGYTF. The CDR3 nucleotides are TGCAGCGACGGAGGGGGGTACGGCTACACCTTC. The V call is TRBV29-1, the J call TRBJ1-2; D might be TRBD1 (6 bases). The germline V gene encodes CDR1 SQVTM and CDR2 ANQGSEA. The length of the CDR3 is 11 residues. V lost 7 bases to trimming and J lost 8 bases, with 14 bases between them.

The chain couples TRBV20-1 to TRBJ2-1, with 8 bases fitting TRBD2. Losses at the gene ends were 6 bases for V and 5 bases for J; bases not matched to a gene: 6. CDR1 and CDR2 from the germline V gene are DFQATT and SNEGSKA (reference sequence). This CDR3 region has 13 residues. The CDR3 DNA reads as TGCAGTGCCCAAGAGACTAGCGACAATGAGCAGTTCTTC. This codes for CSAQETSDNEQFF.

This clonotype was seen ten or more times. This sequence joins TRBV5-5 and TRBJ2-5, with TRBD2 identical over 8 bases. V gave up 2 bases and J gave up 5 bases; unmatched junction bases: 8. This CDR3 spans 15 amino acids. The germline V gene has CDR1 SGHKS and CDR2 YYEKEE (reference sequence). CDR3 amino acids: CASSFSRASGETQYF. The DNA for the CDR3 is TGTGCCAGCAGCTTTTCGCGGGCTAGCGGGGAGACCCAGTACTTC. The whole variable domain, filled in from reference TRBV5-5 and TRBJ2-5, reads DAGVTQSPTHLIKTRGQQVTLRCSPISGHKSVSWYQQVLGQGPQFIFQYYEKEERGRGNFPDRFSARQFPNYSSELNVNALLLGDSALYLCASSFSRASGETQYFGPGTRLLVL.

This clonotype was seen only a few times. V and J are TRBV6-5 and TRBJ2-3; D call uncertain. This CDR3 region has 14 residues. CDR1 and CDR2 (germline): MNHEY, SVGAGI. Deletions cut 0 bases from V and 1 base from J, with 5 bases between. The CDR3 loop is CASSYSRGTDTQYF. Written as DNA, the CDR3 is TGTGCCAGCAGTTACTCCCGGGGCACAGATACGCAGTATTTT.

This clonotype was counted at least ten times. V and J are TRBV12-3 or TRBV12-4 and TRBJ1-1; 7 bases line up with TRBD1. The CDR3 is 17 residues long. After removal of 7 bases from V and 2 bases from J, the junction contained 16 bases not matched to a gene. The CDR3 spells CASTPARGNRGNTEAFF. Here the CDR3 DNA reads TGTGCCAGCACCCCCGCCCGGGGGAACAGGGGCAACACTGAAGCTTTCTTT.

This chain uses TRBV12-3 or TRBV12-4 with TRBJ1-3, with D unclear. This CDR3 spans 13 amino acids. Trimming took off 3 bases at V and 0 bases at J, with 3 bases between the two ends. The CDR3 reads CASSLSSGNTIYF. The DNA of the CDR3 is TGTGCCAGCAGTTTGAGCTCTGGAAACACCATATATTTT.

The CDR3 loop reads CASSEVVAAETQYF. The CDR3 coding sequence is TGTGCCAGCAGTGAAGTGGTAGCGGCGGAGACCCAGTACTTC. The rearrangement links TRBV2 to TRBJ2-5, with D perhaps TRBD2 (6 bases). Trimming shortened V by 1 base and J by 5 bases, and 11 bases separated the two germline ends. Germline V lookup: CDR1 SNHLY, CDR2 FYNNEI. The CDR3 extends over 14 amino acids.

The gene calls are TRBV20-1 and TRBJ2-5; 12 bases map to TRBD2. The CDR3 totals 15 residues. Per germline, CDR1 DFQATT and CDR2 SNEGSKA (reference sequence). With V trimmed by 6 bases and J by 5 bases, 10 bases remained unmatched. CDR3 region: CSARTPSGGGETQYF. CDR3 coding DNA: TGCAGTGCCCGAACTCCTAGCGGGGGGGGTGAGACCCAGTACTTC.